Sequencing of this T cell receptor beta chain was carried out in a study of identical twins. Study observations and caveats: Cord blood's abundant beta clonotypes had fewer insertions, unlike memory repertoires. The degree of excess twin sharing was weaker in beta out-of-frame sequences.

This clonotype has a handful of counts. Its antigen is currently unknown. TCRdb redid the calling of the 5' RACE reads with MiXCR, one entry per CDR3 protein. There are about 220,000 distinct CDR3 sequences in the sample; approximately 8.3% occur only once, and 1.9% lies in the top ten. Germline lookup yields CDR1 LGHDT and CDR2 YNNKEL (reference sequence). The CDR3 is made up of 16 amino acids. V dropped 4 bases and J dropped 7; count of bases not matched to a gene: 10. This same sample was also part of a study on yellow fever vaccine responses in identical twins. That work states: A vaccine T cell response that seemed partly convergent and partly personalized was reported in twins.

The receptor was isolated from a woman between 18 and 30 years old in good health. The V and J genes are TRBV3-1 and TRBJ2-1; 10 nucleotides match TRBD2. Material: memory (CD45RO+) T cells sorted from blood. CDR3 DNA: TGTGCCAGCAGCCCGCGAGCGGGGGGGGGATATAATGAGCAGTTCTTC. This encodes CASSPRAGGGYNEQFF.